This TCR beta chain comes out of a study of vaccination and CD4 T cells after COVID-19 (dated by TCRdb to the early 2020s). Describing the broader study: The convalescent cohort comprised six males and four females, including two Hispanic individuals, seven Caucasians, two Asians and one multiracial person. The cultures were stimulated with overlapping spike peptide pools from SARS-CoV-2 and from the common cold coronaviruses HCoV-NL63, HCoV-OC43 and HCoV-229E. Post-COVID blood samples were collected from convalescent patients a median of around 100 days after diagnosis, with a range of about 30 to 161 days. In around nine COVID-19 convalescent patients and a few infection-naive healthy vaccine recipients, the spike-specific CD4+ TCR repertoire before mRNA vaccination was compared with the repertoire after mRNA vaccination. Participants got two doses of the Pfizer-BioNTech BNT162b2 vaccine (n=8) or two doses of the Moderna mRNA-1273 vaccine (n=2). Post-vaccine blood samples were obtained a median of about 70 days after the second vaccine dose, with a range of about 14 to 250 days. Control cultures used a CEFX viral epitope pool as positive control, an HIV-1 Nef peptide pool as negative control, or no peptide. Memory CD4+ T cell crossreactivity between SARS-CoV-2 and common cold coronavirus spike proteins was assessed at the TCR clonotype level in an earlier paper using these donors. General study outcomes and caveats: Of the vaccine-specific clones in convalescent patients, 304 of 307, or nearly all, reacted only to SARS-CoV-2 spike and did not cross-react with common cold coronaviruses. In convalescent patients, a median 86.3% of post-vaccine SARS-CoV-2-reactive clones were detected only after vaccination, and vaccine-specific priming was suggested by this finding. The number of convalescent patients in the study was relatively small, and the study did not examine early timepoints following natural infection. The median count of SARS-CoV-2-reactive clonotypes went up from 20 to 25 after infection to more than 30 after vaccination, although the change was not significant.

This clonotype was recorded once. What this receptor recognizes is not known. The junction departs from the called germline gene at one end, perhaps through a read error. CDR1 DFQATT and CDR2 SNEGSKA are derived from the germline V gene (reference sequence). The CDR3 runs 11 residues from the cysteine to the phenylalanine. Left in the record is the CDR3 DNA by itself, 33 bases read in frame from the first base. Explained via the paper, the treatment or condition label denotes: roughly nine-day PBMC culture with coronavirus spike peptide pools or control peptides (ViraFEST assay). CD4+ T cells from unexposed donors were collected before the COVID-19 pandemic (2011-2018). The ViraFEST assay, used in the study, expanded antigen-specific T cells with peptide pools and then identified the expanded clonotypes through TCR sequencing. Over 1.5 million PBMCs per well were cultured in IMDM with roughly 5% human AB serum and roughly 9.3 IU/ml IL-2, plus 10 ug/ml peptide pools. On days 3 and 7, half of the culture medium was replaced with fresh IL-2-containing medium. After ten to eleven days of culture, CD4+ T cells were isolated by negative selection using the EasySep CD4+ T cell isolation kit. As cell numbers permitted, CD4+ T cells from unexposed donors were tested for reactivity to SARS-CoV-2 S and N and to four common cold coronavirus spike pools. Ficoll-Paque Plus gradient centrifugation was used to isolate PBMCs from whole blood, and the isolated PBMCs were then either used fresh or cryopreserved at -140C. Culture conditions were generally each tested in triplicate wells. The leukapheresis product used for the unexposed donors was purchased from a commercial source.

Library construction relied on PCR. TCR sequencing of DNA from cultured CD4+ T cells used the Oncomine TCR Beta short-read assay at the Johns Hopkins FTIC core. The QIAamp micro DNA kit was used to extract genomic DNA from the cultured CD4+ T cells. Oncomine TCR Beta libraries from cultured CD4+ T cells were pooled with unique dual indexes and sequenced on an Illumina iSeq 100. The paper's data handling went like this. Non-productive sequences were removed, and CDR3s that did not start with C, did not end with F or W, or were shorter than 7 amino acids were discarded. The MANAFEST web application was used to identify antigen-specific clonotypes by comparing peptide-stimulated wells against reference wells and other culture wells. To be called positive, a clone needed an FDR below 0.05, an odds ratio above 5, and a productive frequency above 0.1% in at least two of three replicate wells. A clonotype counted as cross-reactive if it showed significant expansion both in the SARS-CoV-2 spike wells and in at least one common cold coronavirus spike condition. Similarity between CDR3 sequences was evaluated in R version 3.6.1 using Levenshtein distances (stringdist) and unrooted phylogenetic trees (ape). Using fastp at Q25 and MiXCR, TCRdb reprocessed the public reads and kept productive beta chains. Identical CDR3 protein sequences are pooled into one entry, listed with their most common genes and DNA. TCRdb's processing, not the authors', yielded these V and J calls. In all, the sample holds some 10,000 distinct CDR3 sequences, and roughly 34% of those were seen once. The leading ten clones occupy 15% to 19% of the sample.

The chain couples TRBV20-1 to TRBJ2-7; 8 middle bases align to TRBD1. The sample taken for sequencing was CD4+ T cells from blood, cultured in vitro. This receptor was obtained from a human donor in good health. The CDR3 protein: CSAHRSDRAVF. The DNA sequence reads TGCAGTGCCCACCGGTCGGACAGGGCGGTTTTC.